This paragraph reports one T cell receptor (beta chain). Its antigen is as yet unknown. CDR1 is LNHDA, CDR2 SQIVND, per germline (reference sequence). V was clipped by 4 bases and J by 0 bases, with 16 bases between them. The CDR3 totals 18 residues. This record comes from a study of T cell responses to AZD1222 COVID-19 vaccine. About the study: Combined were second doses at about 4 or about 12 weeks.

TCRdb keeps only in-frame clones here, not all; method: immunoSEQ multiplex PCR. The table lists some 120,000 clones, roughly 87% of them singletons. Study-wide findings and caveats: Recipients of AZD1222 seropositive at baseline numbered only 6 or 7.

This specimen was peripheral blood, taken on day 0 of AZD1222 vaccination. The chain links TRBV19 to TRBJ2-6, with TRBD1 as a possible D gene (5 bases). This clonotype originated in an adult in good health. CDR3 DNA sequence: TGTGCCAGTAGTAGGGGTCAGGGCCAACACTCTGGGGCCAACGTCCTGACTTTC. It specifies CASSRGQGQHSGANVLTF.